This T cell receptor (beta chain) emerged from a study of T cell repertoires in cytomegalovirus infection. Ten or more counts support this clonotype. TCRdb reprocessed the reads with MiXCR, giving one entry per CDR3 protein. The table lists over 200,000 distinct CDR3 sequences, approximately 13% of them singletons. Germline V CDR1 and CDR2: SGHTA, FQGTGA. The CDR3 is 12 residues long. With 5 bases clipped from V and 8 bases from J, the junction kept 5 bases outside the gene matches. What was sequenced was PBMCs. The origin of this receptor is a human donor in good health (CMV status not recorded). Some clones in this sample may be carry-over from other donors' samples. This chain joins TRBV7-3 and TRBJ1-1; TRBD1 aligns across 7 bases. The CDR3 bases are TGTGCCAGCAGCGGGAAGGGACAGGAAGCTTTCTTT. Protein sequence: CASSGKGQEAFF.